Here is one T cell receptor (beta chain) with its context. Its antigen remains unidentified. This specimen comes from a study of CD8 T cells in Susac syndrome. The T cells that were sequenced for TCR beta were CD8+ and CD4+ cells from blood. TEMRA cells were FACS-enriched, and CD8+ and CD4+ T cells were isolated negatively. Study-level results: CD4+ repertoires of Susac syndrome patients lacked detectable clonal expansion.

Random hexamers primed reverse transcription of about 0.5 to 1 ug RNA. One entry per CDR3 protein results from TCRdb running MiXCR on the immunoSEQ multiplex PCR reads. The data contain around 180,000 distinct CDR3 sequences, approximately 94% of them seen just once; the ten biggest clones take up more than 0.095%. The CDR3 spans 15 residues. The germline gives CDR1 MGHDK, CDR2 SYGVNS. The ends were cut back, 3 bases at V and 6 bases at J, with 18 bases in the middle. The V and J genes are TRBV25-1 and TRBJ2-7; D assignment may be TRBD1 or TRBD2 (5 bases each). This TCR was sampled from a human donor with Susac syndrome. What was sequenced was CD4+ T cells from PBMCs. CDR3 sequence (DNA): TGTGCCAGCAGTGATCCGCGGCAGGGAGTCTCCGAGCAGTACTTC. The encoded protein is CASSDPRQGVSEQYF.